A selection of T cell receptor beta chains follows, all from one sample in a study of blood T cell repertoires in COVID-19. Generated by immunoSEQ multiplex PCR, the TCRdb table keeps only in-frame clones and is missing some. The profile shows 400,000 to 500,000 clones, 80% to 90% of them singletons. The sequencing input was peripheral blood. The receptors were gathered from a woman in her 30s with active or convalescent COVID-19. CDR3s include the opening cysteine and the closing phenylalanine or tryptophan. The order of the fields is V gene, J gene, CDR3 protein.

v_call: TRBV4-1; j_call: TRBJ2-3; cdr3_aa: CASSQARGTDTQYF
v_call: TRBV19; j_call: TRBJ1-4; cdr3_aa: CASSENRAANEKLFF
v_call: TRBV3-1/TRBV3-2; j_call: TRBJ1-2; cdr3_aa: CASSQARRTAQGYTF
v_call: TRBV10-1; j_call: TRBJ1-3; cdr3_aa: CASSETGLRTGNTIYF
v_call: TRBV27; j_call: TRBJ1-5; cdr3_aa: CASSFEGNDQPQHF
v_call: TRBV19; j_call: TRBJ2-3; cdr3_aa: CASSSRGIYTDTQYF
v_call: TRBV4-1; j_call: TRBJ1-1; cdr3_aa: CASSQRVWEGVGMNTEAFF
v_call: TRBV6-5; j_call: TRBJ1-6; cdr3_aa: CASSYGAGAYNSPLHF
v_call: TRBV4-1; j_call: TRBJ2-1; cdr3_aa: CASSLNVRGTQYNEQFF
v_call: TRBV2; j_call: TRBJ2-7; cdr3_aa: CASSPTSTYYEQYF
v_call: TRBV19; j_call: TRBJ2-1; cdr3_aa: CASSITSSYNEQFF
v_call: TRBV27; j_call: TRBJ2-7; cdr3_aa: CASTSIKGTAFYEQYF
v_call: TRBV5-5; j_call: TRBJ1-2; cdr3_aa: CASSDVLDRVPIYGYTF
v_call: TRBV5-1; j_call: TRBJ1-1; cdr3_aa: CASSSATGVRGAFF
v_call: TRBV19; j_call: TRBJ1-3; cdr3_aa: CASRGLPSSGNTIYF
v_call: TRBV2; j_call: TRBJ1-6; cdr3_aa: CASIGQGNSPLHF
v_call: TRBV18; j_call: TRBJ1-4; cdr3_aa: CASSPGGQGEKLFF
v_call: TRBV5-4; j_call: TRBJ2-7; cdr3_aa: CASSSPGLGEQYF
v_call: TRBV2; j_call: TRBJ2-7; cdr3_aa: CASTPGSLGEQYF
v_call: TRBV19; j_call: TRBJ2-1; cdr3_aa: CASSRSSSGTTYNEQFF
v_call: TRBV19; j_call: TRBJ1-6; cdr3_aa: CASSTRGYNSPLHF
v_call: TRBV10-2; j_call: TRBJ2-1; cdr3_aa: CASSGITGNEQFF
v_call: TRBV29-1; j_call: TRBJ1-1; cdr3_aa: CSVEAAGNPPEAFF
v_call: TRBV6-4; j_call: TRBJ1-4; cdr3_aa: CASSARTGVGEKLFF
v_call: TRBV4-1; j_call: TRBJ1-2; cdr3_aa: CASSQDYPGDYGYTF
v_call: TRBV29-1; j_call: TRBJ2-5; cdr3_aa: CSVEIPGQGFLREVQETQYF
v_call: TRBV11-2; j_call: TRBJ2-7; cdr3_aa: CASSSIRQGFYEQYF
v_call: TRBV5-1; j_call: TRBJ1-1; cdr3_aa: CASSLALITEAFF
v_call: TRBV6-2/TRBV6-3; j_call: TRBJ2-3; cdr3_aa: CASSPLAGDTDTQYF
v_call: TRBV7-9; j_call: TRBJ1-2; cdr3_aa: CASSSVTDNYGYTF
v_call: TRBV5-1; j_call: TRBJ1-2; cdr3_aa: CASSLDAGAIGGYTF
v_call: TRBV29-1; j_call: TRBJ1-1; cdr3_aa: CSVVSGAGNTEAFF
v_call: TRBV30; j_call: TRBJ1-2; cdr3_aa: CAWQLIGGFNGYTF
v_call: TRBV29-1; j_call: TRBJ2-7; cdr3_aa: CSVVGLGGYEQYF
v_call: TRBV27; j_call: TRBJ1-4; cdr3_aa: CASSHSPGVEKLFF
v_call: TRBV27; j_call: TRBJ2-7; cdr3_aa: CASSLGAGGLYEQYF
v_call: TRBV7-9; j_call: TRBJ1-2; cdr3_aa: CASSSTGILSYTF
v_call: TRBV7-9; j_call: TRBJ1-1; cdr3_aa: CASSLGETEAFF
v_call: TRBV9; j_call: TRBJ2-5; cdr3_aa: CASSLRQGLMETQYF
v_call: TRBV7-2; j_call: TRBJ1-1; cdr3_aa: CASSFRQGGNTEAFF
v_call: TRBV28; j_call: TRBJ1-1; cdr3_aa: CASINGRDTEAFF
v_call: TRBV5-4; j_call: TRBJ2-6; cdr3_aa: CASSLVRGGVGSGANVLTF
v_call: TRBV5-6; j_call: TRBJ1-2; cdr3_aa: CASSLTQGLYGYTF
v_call: TRBV25-1; j_call: TRBJ2-1; cdr3_aa: CASSDSSSGRADNEQFF